Only a few counts were recorded for the clone carrying this TCR beta chain. The data were taken from a study of blood T cell repertoires in COVID-19. Study background: There were acute and convalescent COVID-19 samples, and they came from the United States, Italy and Spain. Nucleic acid was either cDNA or gDNA, and it came from T cells, B-cell-depleted T cells, or PBMCs.

This CDR3 region has 15 residues. Original analysis: Amplified reference gene primers provided the basis for estimating nucleated cell counts. The method was immunoSEQ multiplex PCR; TCRdb's version includes in-frame clones alone and lacks a portion of them. V, J and clone size were drawn from that table, and D and trimming were deduced from the DNA. The table has 200,000 to 250,000 clones, 86% seen once. This receptor was obtained from a woman aged 60 to 75 who had recovered from COVID-19. Sequencing input: peripheral blood. The V and J genes are TRBV21-1 and TRBJ2-7; TRBD2 is the table's D call and was not checked against the DNA. TRBV21-1 counts as a pseudogene. CDR3 bases: TGTGCCAGCAGCAGGTACTTGCCCCTCTCCTACGAGCAGTACTTC. Encoded protein: CASSRYLPLSYEQYF.